Below are 25 T cell receptor beta chains sequenced from a single sample in a study of HIV-infected patients and healthy controls. No cell fractionation was done, so the repertoire covers all unsorted peripheral blood T cells. cDNA was made from 500 ng RNA using alpha and beta constant primers. Using multiplexing indices, alpha and beta chain libraries were generated apart by chain-specific third strand synthesis. TCRdb reanalysed the 5' RACE reads using MiXCR and keeps one entry per CDR3 protein. The data contain around 18,000 distinct CDR3 sequences, 10% of them singletons. Sequenced sample: blood. The receptors here all came from an adult in good health.

This clonotype has a handful of counts. The V gene is TRBV7-6, the J gene TRBJ1-6; D gene ambiguous. Deletions cut 4 bases from V and 2 bases from J, with 0 bases between. There are 12 residues in the CDR3. From germline, CDR1 is SGHVS and CDR2 FNYEAQ. The CDR3 sequence: CASSSYNSPLHF. Written as DNA, the CDR3 is TGTGCCAGCAGCTCCTATAATTCACCCCTCCACTTT.

The sample holds a few counts of this clonotype. The V call is TRBV2, the J call TRBJ2-3, with unresolved D. CDR1 and CDR2 from the germline V gene are SNHLY and FYNNEI. This CDR3 comprises 13 residues. V was pared by 10 bases and J by 4 bases, with 15 bases between. CDR3 sequence: CATRAVGPDTQYF. The CDR3 nucleotides are TGTGCCACCCGGGCCGTTGGGCCAGATACGCAGTATTTT.

This chain joins TRBV5-4 and TRBJ2-3; TRBD2 aligns across 8 bases. The CDR3 is 17 residues long. V dropped 0 bases and J dropped 6; count of bases not matched to a gene: 12. The V gene's germline CDR1 is SGHNT and CDR2 YYREEE (reference sequence). The CDR3 bases are TGTGCCAGCAGCTTGGAGAGTGGAGCGGGAGTTTGGGATACGCAGTATTTT. Translated, it gives CASSLESGAGVWDTQYF.

This clonotype was counted at least ten times. The rearrangement links TRBV3-1 to TRBJ2-3; no reliable D call. In germline, CDR1 is LGHDT, CDR2 YNNKEL (reference sequence). This CDR3 has 16 residues. With 0 bases removed from V and 4 bases from J, the gap between germline ends came to 14 bases. The chain's CDR3 is CASSQDQSRAADTQYF. CDR3 DNA: TGTGCCAGCAGCCAAGATCAGAGTCGGGCGGCAGATACGCAGTATTTT.

This clonotype is medium-sized (0.01 to 0.1%) within its sample. This chain uses TRBV6-5 with TRBJ2-3; weak D call: TRBD2 (5 bases). The CDR3 is 16 amino acids. Deletions cut 0 bases from V and 0 bases from J, with 10 bases between. Germline-derived CDR1 and CDR2 are MNHEY and SVGAGI. CDR3 region: CASSYSREFSTDTQYF. The CDR3 nucleotides read TGTGCCAGCAGTTACTCGAGGGAGTTCAGCACAGATACGCAGTATTTT.

This clonotype is categorized as medium-sized. V is TRBV28 and J is TRBJ1-5; no reliable D call. The CDR3 covers 16 residues. The germline V gene has CDR1 MDHEN and CDR2 SYDVKM. The V end was cut by 8 bases, the J end by 0 bases, with 17 bases between. The CDR3 spells CASAHLETNSNQPQHF. The CDR3 nucleotides read TGTGCCAGCGCCCACCTCGAGACTAATAGCAATCAGCCCCAGCATTTT.

This clonotype showed up just once. The chain recombines TRBV11-2 with TRBJ2-3; D gene unclear. Trimming removed 2 bases at V and 0 bases at J, with 9 bases between. The CDR3 covers 15 residues. Germline CDR1 is SGHAT and CDR2 is FQNNGV. In DNA, the CDR3 is TGTGCCAGCAGCTTAACGGGTACTAGCACAGATACGCAGTATTTT. It codes for CASSLTGTSTDTQYF. Using reference TRBV11-2 and TRBJ2-3 for the parts outside the CDR3, the full variable domain is EAGVAQSPRYKIIEKRQSVAFWCNPISGHATLYWYQQILGQGPKLLIQFQNNGVVDDSQLPKDRFSAERLKGVDSTLKIQPAKLEDSAVYLCASSLTGTSTDTQYFGPGTRLTVL.

Only a few counts were recorded for this clonotype. The V and J genes are TRBV9 and TRBJ2-1; D is uncertain. CDR1 is SGDLS, CDR2 YYNGEE, per germline. Trimming left V 0 bases short and J 5 bases short, with 12 bases between. CDR3 length: 15 amino acids. CDR3 sequence reads: CASSVEVTSNNEQFF. The CDR3 DNA reads as TGTGCCAGCAGCGTAGAGGTAACAAGTAACAATGAGCAGTTCTTC.

The rearrangement uses TRBV7-8 and TRBJ2-1; 15 nucleotides match TRBD2. V lost 4 bases to trimming and J lost 8 bases; unmatched junction nucleotides: 3. CDR3 length: 15 residues. From germline, CDR1 is SGHVS and CDR2 FQNEAQ. CDR3 nucleotides: TGTGCCAGCAGCTGGACTAGCGGGAGGGCCTATGAGCAGTTCTTC. Its protein is CASSWTSGRAYEQFF.

This clonotype showed up many times. The chain recombines TRBV30 with TRBJ2-1; possible D gene TRBD2, 6 bases. Germline V CDR1 and CDR2: GTSNPN, SVGIG (reference sequence). The length of the CDR3 is 11 residues. The germline V and J ends were trimmed by 3 bases and 15 bases, with 15 bases remaining between them. This CDR3 is CAWSLGDSGFF. CDR3 coding DNA: TGTGCCTGGAGCCTCGGGGACTCGGGGTTCTTC.

By share, this clonotype ranks as medium-sized (0.01 to 0.1%). CDR3 nucleotides: TGCAGCGTTGTGAGTGGCCTAAGGTCTGGGGCCAACGTCCTGACTTTC. Encoded protein: CSVVSGLRSGANVLTF. The rearrangement links TRBV29-1 to TRBJ2-6; D gene uncertain. V was cut by 4 bases and J by 1 base, with 14 bases left in between. From germline, CDR1 is SQVTM and CDR2 ANQGSEA. The CDR3 runs 16 residues.

This clonotype qualifies as medium-sized. V and J are TRBV4-1 and TRBJ2-7, with 7 nucleotides matching TRBD1. This CDR3 contains 15 residues. The J segment lost 2 bases and the V segment lost 4 bases, leaving 8 bases of the junction unmatched. In germline, CDR1 is MGHRA, CDR2 YSYEKL. The CDR3 loop is CASSPRTGETYEQYF. Here the CDR3 DNA reads TGCGCCAGCAGCCCCCGGACAGGAGAAACCTACGAGCAGTACTTC.

The V gene is TRBV12-3 or TRBV12-4, the J gene TRBJ1-1; D remains unclear. This CDR3 has 14 amino acids. V was trimmed by 6 bases and J by 1 base, leaving 12 bases between them. The CDR3 nucleotides are TGTGCCAGCAGCTCCGCTGATACGAACACTGAAGCTTTCTTT. As protein: CASSSADTNTEAFF.

This clonotype was seen many times. This chain connects TRBV29-1 to TRBJ2-7, with 13 bases identical to TRBD2. In germline, CDR1 is SQVTM, CDR2 ANQGSEA. The junction had 5 bases not matched to a gene; V was cut back by 4 bases and J by 5 bases. CDR3 length: 14 residues. CDR3 sequence (DNA): TGCAGCGTTGCCCGGACTAGCGGGAGTAACGAGCAGTACTTC. The encoded protein is CSVARTSGSNEQYF.

The genes are TRBV5-1 and TRBJ1-1; TRBD1 agrees at 7 bases. Germline V gene sequence: CDR1 SGHRS, CDR2 YFSETQ. The CDR3 covers 14 residues. V gave up 2 bases and J gave up 5 bases; unmatched junction bases: 6. The CDR3 nucleotides read TGCGCCAGCAGCTTAAGAGGGGGCGAGACTGAAGCTTTCTTT. Amino acid sequence: CASSLRGGETEAFF.

This clonotype was seen many times. This chain uses TRBV7-2 with TRBJ2-5; no clear D. The CDR3 spans 13 residues. Trimming removed 5 bases at V and 0 bases at J, with 7 bases between. Germline V gene lookup returns CDR1 SGHTA and CDR2 FQGNSA. CDR3 region: CASSQTYQETQYF. The CDR3 DNA reads TGTGCCAGCAGCCAAACTTACCAAGAGACCCAGTACTTC.

This clonotype has ten or more counts. The chain uses TRBV10-3 and TRBJ2-5; the match to TRBD1 covers 7 bases. The V gene's germline CDR1 is ENHRY and CDR2 SYGVKD. This CDR3 comprises 14 residues. Trimming took 3 bases from V and 2 from J; bases not matched to a gene: 3. The CDR3 spells CAISDGTAQETQYF. The CDR3 nucleotides read TGTGCCATCAGTGATGGGACAGCTCAAGAGACCCAGTACTTC.

This clonotype was seen only a few times. The V gene is TRBV10-2, the J gene TRBJ2-7; D gene unclear. CDR1 is WSHSY, CDR2 SAAADI, per germline. This CDR3 contains 15 residues. The V end was cut by 4 bases, the J end by 3 bases, with 16 bases between. The CDR3 spells CASSVSSPALYEQYF. CDR3 nucleotides: TGCGCCAGCAGTGTTTCCAGCCCTGCCCTCTACGAGCAGTACTTC.

This clonotype was detected many times. This chain connects TRBV5-4 to TRBJ2-7; 16 bases line up with TRBD2. CDR1 and CDR2 (germline): SGHNT, YYREEE (reference sequence). V shed 4 bases, J shed 2 bases, and the junction held 6 bases outside the gene matches. CDR3 size: 17 residues. The CDR3 spells CASSPGLAGGDTYEQYF. CDR3 DNA sequence: TGTGCCAGCAGCCCGGGACTAGCGGGAGGGGACACCTACGAGCAGTACTTC.

This clonotype was counted only a few times. The gene calls are TRBV24-1 and TRBJ2-1; 7 bases align to TRBD2. Germline CDR1 KGHDR, CDR2 SFDVKD. The ends lost 3 bases at V and 6 bases at J; junction bases unmatched: 7. The length of the CDR3 is 15 residues. This CDR3 is CATSDPVGGFNEQFF. The CDR3 DNA reads as TGTGCCACCAGTGATCCGGTGGGAGGGTTCAATGAGCAGTTCTTC.

The chain is built from TRBV9 and TRBJ2-3; D is perhaps TRBD2 (6 bases). This CDR3 comprises 16 residues. The germline gives CDR1 SGDLS, CDR2 YYNGEE. Trimming removed 4 bases at V and 3 bases at J, with 18 bases between. The CDR3 loop is CASSTGTFGETDTQYF. The CDR3 bases are TGTGCCAGCAGCACCGGGACTTTCGGGGAAACAGATACGCAGTATTTT.

This clonotype was recorded at least ten times. The V gene is TRBV11-2, the J gene TRBJ2-3; 7 bases are shared with TRBD2. This CDR3 is 14 amino acids long. The V gene end was trimmed by 4 bases and the J gene end by 4 bases; junction bases not matched to a gene: 5. Germline V gene data show CDR1 as SGHAT and CDR2 as FQNNGV. The CDR3 DNA reads TGTGCCAGCAGCTCCGGGACTATAGCAGATACGCAGTATTTT. It codes for CASSSGTIADTQYF.

This clonotype has at least ten counts. The chain has TRBV6-2 or TRBV6-3 and TRBJ2-7, with D tentatively TRBD1 or TRBD2 (5 bases each). The CDR3 is made up of 14 amino acids. V was cut by 8 bases and J by 3 bases, with 17 bases left in between. CDR1 is MNHEY, CDR2 SVGEGT, per germline. Here the CDR3 DNA reads TGTGCCAGCCTCAACGGGGCCGGGGACTACGAGCAGTACTTC. Its protein product is CASLNGAGDYEQYF.

This clonotype appeared a few times. The chain employs TRBV3-1 and TRBJ1-3; a possible D gene is TRBD1 (5 bases). The CDR3 extends over 16 amino acids. V was shortened by 4 bases and J by 0 bases, with 13 bases between the two germline ends. Per germline, CDR1 LGHDT and CDR2 YNNKEL (reference sequence). CDR3 in DNA: TGTGCCAGCAGCCCCCGTACAGGCAACTCTGGAAACACCATATATTTT. Protein sequence: CASSPRTGNSGNTIYF.

Many counts were recorded for this clonotype. The chain combines TRBV4-2 with TRBJ2-7; 8 nucleotides line up with TRBD2. Germline trimming cut 2 bases from V and 4 bases from J; bases unmatched to any gene: 7. The CDR3 extends over 15 amino acids. Germline V gene data show CDR1 as LGHNA and CDR2 as YNFKEQ. CDR3 nucleotide sequence: TGTGCCAGCAGCCAATCAAGCGGGAGTCAGTACGAGCAGTACTTC. Translating it yields CASSQSSGSQYEQYF.